The present TCR beta chain was sequenced within a study of T-cell memory formation after mild COVID-19. Across the whole study: Largely donor-specific TCR clusters were found. The study's findings and limits: CD4+ contracting clones were found mainly in CM and EM, and CD8+ ones in EMRA. Some SARS-CoV-2-responding clones were already detected in memory before infection.

As concerns this clonotype: Its target is not known.

TCRdb analysed the 5' RACE reads with MiXCR anew, one entry per CDR3 protein. The sample includes about 560,000 distinct CDR3 sequences, approximately 21% seen only once; the top ten take about 8.4%. In germline, CDR1 is LGHDT, CDR2 YNNKEL (reference sequence). CDR3 size: 16 residues. V lost 8 bases to trimming and J lost 7 bases; unmatched junction nucleotides: 14. Sequenced input: PBMCs or a T cell subset sorted from them (not recorded which). The rearrangement joins TRBV3-1 to TRBJ2-1; 10 positions agree with TRBD2. The sequence was collected from an adult woman who had mild COVID-19 (a few samples of this study predate the infection). Cell type and time point are not known. CDR3 coding DNA: TGTGCCAGCGCGATCGGGGAGCTACTAGCGGGGAATGAGCAGTTCTTC. It encodes CASAIGELLAGNEQFF.